This T cell receptor (beta chain) emerged from a study of OX40 agonist ivuxolimab in advanced cancers. Looking at the study overall: The costimulatory receptor OX40 (CD134) was targeted by ivuxolimab, a fully human IgG2 agonistic monoclonal antibody. Intravenous ivuxolimab was administered to patients every 2 weeks at six dose levels: 0.01, 0.1, 0.3, 1.5, 3 and 10 mg/kg. Of the 50 to 55 dose-escalation patients, hepatocellular carcinoma was present in around 20, melanoma in around 15, renal cell carcinoma in 9 and head and neck cancer in 9. In the dose-escalation cohort, around four fifths of patients were male, and the mean age was roughly 56 years with a range of about 20 to 90. Prior anti-PD-1, anti-PD-L1 or anti-CTLA-4 therapy was permitted, and checkpoint inhibitors had been received by less than 45% of dose-escalation patients. Partial responses were achieved by three dose-escalation patients, of whom one had hepatocellular carcinoma and two had cutaneous melanoma. The purpose of peripheral TCRbeta sequencing was to test whether ivuxolimab changed TCR sequence diversity and led to clonal T-cell expansion. The paper covers the monotherapy dose-escalation part of the phase I ivuxolimab trial, which included N of about 56 patients. On the study overall, not on this receptor specifically: Partial responders in the 0.1-3.0 mg/kg groups had among the lowest normalized peripheral clonal expansion, especially among CD8+ T cells. The antigen specificity of the peripheral T cells that underwent clonal expansion was not determined. Low levels of normalized T-cell clonal expansion were also shown by some nonresponding patients. After ivuxolimab, more expanded clones were found on average in CD8+ T cells than in CD4+ T cells. Clonal expansion of both CD4+ and CD8+ blood T cells was observed from baseline to week 6 at doses 0.1 to 3.0 mg/kg.

Trimming takes 10 bases from V and 4 bases from J, and the germline ends sit 22 bases apart. CDR1 and CDR2 (MNHNY, SVGAGI) derive from the germline V gene (reference sequence). The CDR3 goes from the cysteine to the phenylalanine over 16 residues. Just the 48-base CDR3 DNA is kept, in frame starting at base 1. Genomic DNA was extracted from sorted cells for sequencing of the TCRbeta CDR3 region. TCRbeta CDR3 regions were sequenced using the immunoSEQ Assay. This immuneACCESS table, as held by TCRdb, lists in-frame sequences with V and J called but not all clones. Of the missing ones, under half trace to an unresolved V gene in checked studies; the others have no known cause. The sample table holds 90,000 to 100,000 clones, of which 80% to 90% were seen once. The top ten hold 0.79% of the sample. Patients with a history of autoimmune disease or receiving systemic immunosuppression were excluded from the trial. In every dose cohort, peripheral blood was drawn for TCR sequencing at baseline, cycle 4 day 1, and cycle 7 day 1. The samples were drawn from a first-in-human, open-label, multicenter phase I dose-escalation trial of ivuxolimab. Adults with locally advanced or metastatic melanoma, renal cell carcinoma, hepatocellular carcinoma or head and neck squamous cell carcinoma were enrolled in the trial. Before TCR sequencing, CD4+ T cells and CD8+ T cells were sorted from peripheral blood as separate populations.

As regards this clone: Its antigen remains unidentified. No base qualities exist here, and no much larger clone lies one base off it.

The chain joins TRBV6-6 to TRBJ1-4; TRBD1 is a weak D gene call, 5 bases matching. Sequenced here: CD4+ or CD8+ T cells sorted from blood, sampled in a trial of the OX40 agonist ivuxolimab. The sequence derives from an adult with an advanced solid tumor such as melanoma, head and neck, liver or kidney cancer. The bases are TGTGCCATCGGGGGGTGGGCCCCGCCCCGTAATGAAAAACTGTTTTTT. This is translated as CAIGGWAPPRNEKLFF.